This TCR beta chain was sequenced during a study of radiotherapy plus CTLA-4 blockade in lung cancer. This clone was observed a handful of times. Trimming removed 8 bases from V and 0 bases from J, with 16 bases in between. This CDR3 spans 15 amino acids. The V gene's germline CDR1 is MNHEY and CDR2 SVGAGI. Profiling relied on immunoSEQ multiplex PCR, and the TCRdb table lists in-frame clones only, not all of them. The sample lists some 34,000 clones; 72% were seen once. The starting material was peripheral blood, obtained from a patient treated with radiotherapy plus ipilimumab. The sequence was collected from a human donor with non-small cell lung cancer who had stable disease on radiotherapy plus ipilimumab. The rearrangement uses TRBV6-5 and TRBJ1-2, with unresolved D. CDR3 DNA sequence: TGTGCCAGCGGAACCCCGGGGTCCCCTAACTATGGCTACACCTTC. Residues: CASGTPGSPNYGYTF.